This TCR beta chain was obtained from a study of shared clonotypes between healthy human individuals (TCRdb year 2020). The study in broad terms: Two women and a few men aged 18 to 49 years were included in the cohort. For each donor, CD4 naive and CD4 memory were each run on three plates, CD8 naive on two plates, and CD8 memory on one plate. To estimate repertoire size and how much clonotypes are shared between individuals, the study performed deep sequencing of blood TCR repertoires from a handful of healthy adults. Libraries were prepared and TCR repertoires were sequenced by different laboratories using diverse techniques, in order to increase sequencing depth and limit assay-specific biases. Per donor, leukapheresis produced somewhere between about 0.94 and 8.9 billion PBMCs.

The CDR3, cysteine through phenylalanine, is 13 amino acids long. Only the CDR3 region is kept as DNA, spanning 39 bases read in frame from base 1. CDR1 and CDR2 were assigned from the germline V gene as MNHEY and SVGAGI. Comments on this clone: What this receptor recognizes is not known. No much larger clone exists at a distance of one base, and base qualities are not known.

Overall study outcomes, separate from this receptor: Because the study included a small number of donors, the genetic and exposure-history diversity represented was limited. Across a few donors, approximately 4.6% of naive CD4, approximately 3.5% of naive CD8, under 2.5% of memory CD4, and approximately 0.42% of memory CD8 clonotypes were shared. Compared with non-shared clonotypes, clonotypes shared by all four sorted-subset donors had higher generation probabilities. Sampling was limited to blood, and TCR repertoires in tissue likely differ from TCR repertoires in blood. Estimated clonotype richness was generally larger for naive than for memory subsets. Even with the large sequencing depth, rarefaction of the sorted-subset datasets indicated that sequencing was incomplete. Pairwise subsampling indicated that sequencing depth was expected to affect the degree of clonotype sharing among donors.

Healthy HIV-negative adults with no recently reported acute infections or vaccinations were included as donors. All donors were Caucasian adults living in Nashville, Tennessee, USA. CD4+ T cells were enriched by magnetic negative selection; naive cells were then positively selected on CD45RA, and the negative fraction formed the memory subset. Blood was collected by leukapheresis, and PBMCs were isolated by Ficoll-Histopaque density gradient centrifugation and then cryopreserved in liquid nitrogen vapor phase. Analytical flow cytometry was used to check the purity and quantity of every magnetically sorted T cell population. Genomic DNA was isolated from every sorted fraction and measured by UV absorbance on a Nanodrop 2000c. Using the deep immunoSEQ assay, TCR CDR3 regions were amplified from genomic DNA by multiplex PCR. Genomic DNA extracted from each cell subset was distributed evenly over all wells of several immunoSEQ 96-well plates, and each plate served as one replicate. For sorted subsets, each replicate PCR was loaded with approximately 200 ng genomic DNA, equivalent to approximately 33,000 T cell genomes. The purified libraries were quantified using a Qubit 3.0 fluorometer, sized with a Bioanalyzer 2100, and then quantified again using the KAPA Library Quantification kit. Every immunoSEQ 96-well plate was sequenced on a separate single-read 150-cycle Illumina NextSeq 550 flow cell. The authors processed their data as follows. Because only junctional sequences without quality scores were contained in the immunoSEQ output, filtering matching that applied to full-length reads could not be performed. Sequences were annotated with PyIR, a Python wrapper for IgBLAST v1.9, using IMGT germline references to assign V/J genes and CDR3. Reads were filtered out if the reads had weak V/J assignments (E-value above 1e-6), no CDR3, stop codons, out-of-frame junctions, or ambiguous translated residues. V3J clonotypes were defined as sequences sharing an identical inferred V gene, J gene, and CDR3 amino acid sequence. The percentage overlap between two repertoires was calculated by dividing the number of shared unique clonotypes by the size of the smaller repertoire. Richness of each repertoire was evaluated using RTK rarefaction, the Chao1 estimator, and Recon v2.1 estimates of unobserved clonotypes. For all TCRbeta clonotypes obtained by the gDNA method from four donors, generation probabilities were computed with OLGA. TCRdb holds this immuneACCESS table with in-frame rearrangements only. Some clones are missing; in checked studies, unresolved V genes explain under half, and the rest has no known cause. That table is the source of V, J and clone size, and D and trimming were worked out from the DNA. The sample profile shows 980,000 or so clones; less than 85% of them were found once. The biggest ten clones account for about 1.5% of the sample.

The TCR was taken from a young man in good health. The chain is made from TRBV6-5 and TRBJ2-7; TRBD1 aligns with 7 central bases. The sequencing sample was made of memory CD4+ T cells sorted from blood. The sample's cell subset or site, from its label and the paper: CD45RA-negative fraction. CDR3 sequence: CATSGTATGEQYF. The DNA reads as follows: TGTGCAACCTCCGGGACAGCAACGGGGGAGCAGTACTTC.